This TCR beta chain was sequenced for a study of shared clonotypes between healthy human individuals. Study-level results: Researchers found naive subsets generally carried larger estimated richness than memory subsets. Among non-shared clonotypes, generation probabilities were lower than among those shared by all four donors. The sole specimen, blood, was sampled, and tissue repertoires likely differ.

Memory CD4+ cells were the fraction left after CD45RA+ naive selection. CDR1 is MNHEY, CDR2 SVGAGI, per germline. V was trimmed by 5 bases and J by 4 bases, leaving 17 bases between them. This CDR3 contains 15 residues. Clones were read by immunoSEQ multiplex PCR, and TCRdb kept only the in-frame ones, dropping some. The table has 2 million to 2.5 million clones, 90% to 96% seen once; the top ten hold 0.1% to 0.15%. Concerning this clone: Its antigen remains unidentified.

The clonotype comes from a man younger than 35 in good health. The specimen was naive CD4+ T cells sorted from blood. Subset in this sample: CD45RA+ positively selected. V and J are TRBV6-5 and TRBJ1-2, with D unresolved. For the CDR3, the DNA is TGTGCCAGCAGTAATACGGGAGAGGGAGGCTATGGCTACACCTTC. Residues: CASSNTGEGGYGYTF.